These 6 T cell receptor beta chains share one sample of origin, sequenced in a study of T cells in localized non-small cell lung cancer. The table came from immunoSEQ multiplex PCR; TCRdb's copy has only in-frame clones and leaves some out. The sample lists fewer than 95,000 clones, approximately 91% occurring once. This specimen consisted of PBMCs, obtained before any cancer treatment. These receptor sequences come from a woman between 40 and 69 years old with stage II squamous cell lung carcinoma.

The chain joins TRBV28 to TRBJ2-1; 9 bases agree with TRBD1. Germline lookup yields CDR1 MDHEN and CDR2 SYDVKM. V was clipped by 7 bases and J by 4 bases; unmatched bases: 11. The CDR3 is made up of 16 amino acids. The CDR3 protein is CASTPPGTGLYNEQFF. The CDR3 nucleotides read TGTGCCAGCACTCCCCCCGGGACAGGGCTATACAATGAGCAGTTCTTC. Together with reference TRBV28 and TRBJ2-1, the CDR3 gives the full variable domain: DVKVTQSSRYLVKRTGEKVFLECVQDMDHENMFWYRQDPGLGLRLIYFSYDVKMKEKGDIPEGYSVSREKKERFSLILESASTNQTSMYLCASTPPGTGLYNEQFFGPGTRLTVL.

This rearrangement joins TRBV27 to TRBJ1-5; D not certain. Germline V lookup: CDR1 MNHEY, CDR2 SMNVEV (reference sequence). CDR3 size: 14 residues. V was cut by 4 bases and J by 0 bases, with 7 bases left in between. The CDR3 loop is CASSSAYSNQPQHF. Here the CDR3 DNA reads TGTGCCAGCAGTTCCGCGTATAGCAATCAGCCCCAGCATTTT.

V usage is TRBV10-2 and J usage is TRBJ1-5, with a possible D match to TRBD1 (5 bases). The CDR3 is 15 residues long. The germline V gene encodes CDR1 WSHSY and CDR2 SAAADI. Trimming removed 7 bases at V and 6 bases at J, with 19 bases between. The CDR3 loop reads CASKGRAGVGQPQHF. In DNA, the CDR3 is TGCGCCAGCAAGGGCAGGGCGGGTGTTGGTCAGCCCCAGCATTTT.

V gene TRBV30 combines with J gene TRBJ1-2, with D unresolved. Germline-derived CDR1 and CDR2 are GTSNPN and SVGIG (reference sequence). This CDR3 has 11 amino acids. Trimming took 2 bases from V and 10 from J, leaving 11 bases between them. CDR3: CAWSLAGDYTF. The CDR3 nucleotides are TGTGCCTGGAGTCTCGCCGGAGACTACACCTTC.

V usage is TRBV14 and J usage is TRBJ2-1; possibly TRBD2 for D (6 bases). V lost 5 bases to trimming and J lost 2 bases, with 13 bases between them. The CDR3 is made up of 15 amino acids. CDR1 is SGHDN, CDR2 FVKESK, per germline. CDR3 protein: CASSARDWTYNEQFF. CDR3 bases: TGTGCCAGCAGCGCCCGGGACTGGACCTACAATGAGCAGTTCTTC.

This sequence joins TRBV2 and TRBJ2-3; D uncertain. From germline, CDR1 is SNHLY and CDR2 FYNNEI. This CDR3 spans 14 amino acids. V was cut by 5 bases and J by 1 base, with 10 bases left in between. The CDR3: CASSFSWGTDTQYF. In nucleotides, the CDR3 is TGTGCCAGCAGTTTTTCGTGGGGCACAGATACGCAGTATTTT.